This T cell receptor (beta chain) is drawn from a study of blood T cell repertoires in COVID-19. Overall study context: The United States, Italy and Spain were the sources of the acute and convalescent COVID-19 samples. From T cells, B-cell-depleted T cells, or PBMCs came the material, which was cDNA or gDNA.

The CDR3 is 13 residues long. V gave up 1 base and J gave up 7 bases, with 11 bases separating them. Per germline, CDR1 LNHNV and CDR2 YYDKDF (reference sequence). As originally analysed: Amplification of reference gene primers was used by the study to estimate nucleated cell counts. Repertoires were generated with immunoSEQ multiplex PCR, while TCRdb's copy carries only in-frame clones and drops some. For V, J and clone size, that table is used; D and trimming come from the DNA. The profile shows about 170,000 clones, 88% of them singletons. The sample consisted of peripheral blood. The TCR comes from a man in his fifties or sixties who had recovered from COVID-19. The chain recombines TRBV15 with TRBJ2-7; perhaps TRBD2 as D (6 bases). The CDR3 coding sequence is TGTGCCACCAGCAGAGGGTGGGAGGCGGAGCAGTACTTC. This codes for CATSRGWEAEQYF.